Each of the 23 T cell receptor beta chains below was sequenced from the same sample in a study of regulatory T cells in long-lasting Graves disease. Investigators prepared the TCR beta libraries by applying iRepertoire HTBI primers and Arm-PCR of CDR3 regions. TCRdb used MiXCR to reprocess the multiplex PCR reads, holding one entry per CDR3 protein. Here the sample spans about 540,000 distinct CDR3 sequences, roughly 14% being singletons. The time point here: newly diagnosed GD, antithyroid drugs for less than 3 months. PBMC-extracted RNA yielded the TCR library. This sample also appeared in a second study, on T cells in Graves' hyperthyroidism and ophthalmopathy.

The sequenced sample was peripheral blood mononuclear cells (PBMCs), obtained at new diagnosis, from a patient treated with antithyroid drugs. Receptors were obtained from a man younger than 40 with Graves disease.

In its sample, this clonotype was seen a few times. A much bigger clone sits one base away, suggesting this may be a read error. CDR3 sequence reads: CASSSPGGRYEQYF. The CDR3 DNA is TGTGCCAGCTCGTCCCCAGGGGGCCGCTACGAGCAGTACTTC. The chain employs TRBV18 and TRBJ2-7, with 8 bases identical to TRBD1. Per germline, CDR1 KGHSH and CDR2 LQKENI. J was trimmed by 3 bases and V by 6 bases; bases with no gene match: 7. This CDR3 spans 14 amino acids.

This clonotype turned up a few times. J is TRBJ2-3 and V is TRBV15; TRBD1 is a possible D gene (6 bases). This CDR3 contains 16 residues. V was trimmed by 5 bases and J by 2 bases, leaving 17 bases between them. Germline values: CDR1 LNHNV, CDR2 YYDKDF (reference sequence). Written as DNA, the CDR3 is TGTGCCACCAGCCCCCGGACAGAGAAAGACACAGATACGCAGTATTTT. As protein: CATSPRTEKDTDTQYF.

This clonotype was counted between two and nine times. The chain couples TRBV30 to TRBJ2-7; TRBD2 agrees at 10 bases. The ends lost 2 bases at V and 1 base at J; junction bases unmatched: 5. The CDR3 has 15 residues. The germline V gene has CDR1 GTSNPN and CDR2 SVGIG (reference sequence). This CDR3 reads CAWSSQTSGSYEQYF. In DNA form, the CDR3 reads TGTGCCTGGAGTTCCCAGACTAGCGGGTCCTACGAGCAGTACTTC.

This clonotype was seen ten or more times. The chain carries TRBV10-2 and TRBJ1-6, with D possibly TRBD1 on 5 matching bases. CDR3 length: 14 amino acids. Germline CDR1 and CDR2: WSHSY and SAAADI. V was cut by 0 bases and J by 9 bases, with 9 bases left in between. CDR3 in DNA: TGCGCCAGCAGTGAGTCCGGGACGGGTTCACCCCTCCACTTT. Translating it yields CASSESGTGSPLHF.

In this sample, this clonotype turned up a few times. A much larger clone lies a single base off, so this may be a read error. CDR3 residues: CAISRDRDEKLFF. For the CDR3, the DNA is TGTGCCATCAGCCGGGACAGGGATGAAAAACTGTTTTTT. J is TRBJ1-4 and V is TRBV10-3; 9 bases are shared with TRBD1. V trimming: 6 bases; J trimming: 6 bases; junction bases outside the gene matches: 2. In germline, CDR1 is ENHRY, CDR2 SYGVKD. The CDR3 is 13 amino acids.

The chain employs TRBV6-1 and TRBJ2-6; perhaps TRBD2 as D (5 bases). The germline V and J ends were trimmed by 10 bases and 0 bases, with 19 bases remaining between them. The CDR3 runs to 17 residues. Germline CDR1 reads MNHNS; CDR2 reads SASEGT. CDR3 sequence: CATSREGYPSGANVLTF. In nucleotides, the CDR3 is TGTGCCACCTCTCGTGAGGGTTACCCCTCTGGGGCCAACGTCCTGACTTTC.

This clonotype has at least ten counts. The chain joins TRBV20-1 to TRBJ2-3, with 7 bases that match TRBD2. The CDR3 runs 13 residues. Germline loops: CDR1 DFQATT, CDR2 SNEGSKA (reference sequence). Trimming at V came to 5 bases and at J to 0 bases, leaving 2 bases not matched to a gene. The CDR3 sequence: CSAGLVSTDTQYF. As DNA, the CDR3 is TGCAGTGCTGGACTAGTTAGCACAGATACGCAGTATTTT.

This clonotype was recorded a few times. The rearrangement uses TRBV10-2 and TRBJ2-5; D is uncertain. CDR1 is WSHSY and CDR2 is SAAADI in the germline V gene. The CDR3 consists of 11 residues. V was trimmed by 1 base and J by 6 bases, leaving 3 bases between them. The CDR3 nucleotides are TGCGCCAGCAGTGAGTTTCAGACCCAGTACTTC. This codes for CASSEFQTQYF.

This clonotype was seen a few times. J is TRBJ2-6 and V is TRBV6-1, with D unclear. V lost 7 bases and J lost 2, with 12 bases in between. Germline V CDR1 and CDR2: MNHNS, SASEGT. This CDR3 has 15 amino acids. The CDR3 reads CASMVLGTGANVLTF. Here the CDR3 DNA reads TGTGCCAGCATGGTCCTGGGGACTGGGGCCAACGTCCTGACTTTC.

This clonotype was seen a few times. This chain links TRBV5-1 with TRBJ1-2; D is perhaps TRBD1 (6 bases). Trimming left V 3 bases short and J 6 bases short, with 15 bases between. Per the germline V gene, CDR1 is SGHRS and CDR2 is YFSETQ. This CDR3 spans 14 amino acids. In DNA form, the CDR3 reads TGCGCCAGCAGCTCCTCGGCAGGGGTAAATGGCTACACCTTC. Residues: CASSSSAGVNGYTF.

This clonotype was detected a few times. The rearrangement uses TRBV15 and TRBJ2-2; D is perhaps TRBD2 (6 bases). The CDR3 has 15 amino acids. Trimming shortened V by 1 base and J by 5 bases, and 11 bases separated the two germline ends. Per germline, CDR1 LNHNV and CDR2 YYDKDF (reference sequence). CDR3 in amino acids: CATSRVLGGTGELFF. DNA of the CDR3: TGTGCCACCAGCAGAGTCCTCGGAGGGACCGGGGAGCTGTTTTTT.

This clonotype came up many times. The gene calls are TRBV24-1 and TRBJ2-3; 7 nucleotides agree with TRBD1. The CDR3 contains 16 residues. Germline V CDR1 and CDR2: KGHDR, SFDVKD. Germline trimming cut 3 bases from V and 0 bases from J; bases unmatched to any gene: 5. The DNA of the CDR3 is TGTGCCACCAGTGATCCGGGGACAGCCAGCACAGATACGCAGTATTTT. The encoded protein is CATSDPGTASTDTQYF.

This clonotype has just a few counts. The conserved closing phenylalanine or tryptophan is absent in this CDR3, likely reflecting a read error. The chain carries TRBV6-1 and TRBJ2-7; TRBD2 matches at 8 bases. CDR3 size: 15 residues. Germline loops: CDR1 MNHNS, CDR2 SASEGT. Trimming at V came to 1 base and at J to 0 bases, leaving 2 bases not matched to a gene. CDR3 in DNA: TGTGCCAGCAGTGAAGAGAGCGGGAGCTCCTACGAGCAGTACCTC. Its translation: CASSEESGSSYEQYL.

This clonotype was detected ten times or more. The rearrangement links TRBV20-1 to TRBJ2-7, with D perhaps TRBD1 (6 bases). Looked up from germline, CDR1 is DFQATT and CDR2 is SNEGSKA (reference sequence). The CDR3 runs 13 residues. V dropped 0 bases and J dropped 5 bases, with 11 bases sitting between them. The CDR3: CSAREGRGHEQYF. As DNA, the CDR3 is TGCAGTGCTAGAGAAGGCAGGGGACACGAGCAGTACTTC.

This clonotype occurred many times. This chain joins TRBV20-1 and TRBJ2-1; 8 nucleotides match TRBD1. CDR1 and CDR2 (germline): DFQATT, SNEGSKA (reference sequence). V lost 1 base, J lost 5 bases, and 4 bases stayed unmatched. The CDR3 runs 14 residues. The CDR3 DNA reads TGCAGTGCTAGAGCTCCGACAGGGGACAATGAGCAGTTCTTC. This gives the protein CSARAPTGDNEQFF.

This clonotype has at least ten counts. J is TRBJ2-1 and V is TRBV20-1; 11 nucleotides align to TRBD2. V trimming: 6 bases; J trimming: 3 bases; junction bases outside the gene matches: 1. Germline assignment: CDR1 DFQATT and CDR2 SNEGSKA (reference sequence). The CDR3 is 13 amino acids. The DNA for the CDR3 is TGCAGTGCAGGGACTAGCGGCTACAATGAGCAGTTCTTC. It translates to CSAGTSGYNEQFF.

Remarks on this clonotype: It differs at one base from a far larger clone, so likely a read error. Because the CDR3 is missing its conserved closing phenylalanine or tryptophan, this is likely a read error. The J gene is TRBJ1-2, the V gene TRBV28; possibly TRBD1 for D (5 bases). Germline CDR1 MDHEN, CDR2 SYDVKM. This CDR3 is built from 14 residues. Trimming removed 2 bases at V and 7 bases at J, with 14 bases between. CDR3 sequence (DNA): TGTGCCAGCAGTTTAACTTGGCAGGGAGCTGGCTACACCCTC. It is translated as CASSLTWQGAGYTL.

As regards this clonotype: A read error may explain this, as a much larger clone is one base away. This chain connects TRBV20-1 to TRBJ2-4, with 7 bases fitting TRBD2. J lost 13 bases, V lost 8 bases, and 20 bases had no gene match. The germline CDR1 and CDR2 sequences are DFQATT and SNEGSKA (reference sequence). CDR3 length: 14 amino acids. CDR3 sequence: CSTNSGKEWDEQYF. CDR3 nucleotide sequence: TGCAGTACTAACAGCGGGAAGGAATGGGATGAGCAGTACTTC.

This clonotype has ten or more counts. This chain joins TRBV7-9 and TRBJ2-5; D remains ambiguous. CDR3 length: 13 amino acids. V lost 6 bases and J lost 4, with 12 bases in between. CDR1 and CDR2 from the germline V gene are SEHNR and FQNEAQ (reference sequence). The CDR3 spells CASSRRWVETQYF. CDR3 coding DNA: TGTGCCAGCAGTCGCCGGTGGGTAGAGACCCAGTACTTC.

The gene calls are TRBV12-3 or TRBV12-4 and TRBJ2-7, with D perhaps being TRBD1 or TRBD2 (5 bases each). Trimming left V 7 bases short and J 6 bases short, with 19 bases between. The CDR3 extends over 14 amino acids. The DNA of the CDR3 is TGTGCCAGCACCAACCGGGGCCCGGCGGGCGAGCAGTACTTC. Protein: CASTNRGPAGEQYF.

The table lists this clonotype with a few counts. The rearrangement uses TRBV20-1 and TRBJ1-2; 7 positions agree with TRBD1. The germline V gene encodes CDR1 DFQATT and CDR2 SNEGSKA (reference sequence). Germline trimming cut 5 bases from V and 8 bases from J; bases unmatched to any gene: 8. This CDR3 has 12 residues. CDR3 protein: CSAQDRRGGYTF. The CDR3 nucleotides read TGCAGTGCTCAGGACAGGCGGGGGGGCTACACCTTC.

Many counts were recorded for this clonotype. The chain carries TRBV27 and TRBJ2-7; 8 bases agree with TRBD2. The CDR3 sequence is 16 residues long. The ends lost 6 bases at V and 2 bases at J; junction bases unmatched: 12. Germline CDR1 reads MNHEY; CDR2 reads SMNVEV (reference sequence). The DNA for the CDR3 is TGTGCCAGCAGCACATCTTCCGGGGGGGTTGCCTACGAGCAGTACTTC. Protein product: CASSTSSGGVAYEQYF.

This clonotype has a count of ten or more. V usage is TRBV20-1 and J usage is TRBJ2-3, with D maybe TRBD2 (5 bases). The CDR3 totals 15 residues. Trimming took 6 bases from V and 5 from J, leaving 21 bases between them. CDR1 and CDR2 from the germline V gene are DFQATT and SNEGSKA (reference sequence). CDR3 amino acids: CSARPPLGGLDTQYF. The CDR3 nucleotides read TGCAGTGCCAGACCACCCCTAGGAGGCCTAGATACGCAGTATTTT.